This T cell receptor (beta chain) was observed in a study of OX40 agonist ivuxolimab in advanced cancers. CDR3 length: 15 residues. Trimming stripped 1 base from V and 4 bases from J, with 14 bases between. Per germline, CDR1 SGHRS and CDR2 YFSETQ. Sequencing was performed with immunoSEQ multiplex PCR; in TCRdb, only in-frame clones are kept and a portion is missing. The data show 83,000 or so clones, with 80% to 90% seen just once and about 1.7% held by the top ten. J is TRBJ1-2 and V is TRBV5-1; D is unclear. The source of this sequence is an adult with an advanced solid tumor such as melanoma, head and neck, liver or kidney cancer. The specimen comprised CD4+ or CD8+ T cells sorted from blood, sampled in a trial of the OX40 agonist ivuxolimab. For the CDR3, the DNA is TGCGCCAGCAGCTTGACGACCTCCACTTCCTATGGCTACACCTTC. Its protein product is CASSLTTSTSYGYTF. The whole variable domain, remainder taken from reference TRBV5-1 and TRBJ1-2, is KAGVTQTPRYLIKTRGQQVTLSCSPISGHRSVSWYQQTPGQGLQFLFEYFSETQRNKGNFPGRFSGRQFSNSRSEMNVSTLELGDSALYLCASSLTTSTSYGYTFGSGTRLTVV.